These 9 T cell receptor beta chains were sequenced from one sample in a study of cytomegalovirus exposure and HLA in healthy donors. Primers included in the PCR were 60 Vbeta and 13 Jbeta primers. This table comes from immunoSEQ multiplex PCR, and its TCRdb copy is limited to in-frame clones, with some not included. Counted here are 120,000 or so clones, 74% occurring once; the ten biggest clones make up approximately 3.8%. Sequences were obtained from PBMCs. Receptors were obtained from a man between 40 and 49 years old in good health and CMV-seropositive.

The CDR3 region has the DNA TGCGCCAGCAGGAACCGGGACAGGGGTGACTACGAGCAGTACTTC. Protein product: CASRNRDRGDYEQYF. The J gene is TRBJ2-7, the V gene TRBV10-2; TRBD1 agrees at 10 bases. Germline trimming cut 6 bases from V and 3 bases from J; bases unmatched to any gene: 8. The CDR3 runs 15 residues. CDR1 WSHSY and CDR2 SAAADI come from the germline V gene.

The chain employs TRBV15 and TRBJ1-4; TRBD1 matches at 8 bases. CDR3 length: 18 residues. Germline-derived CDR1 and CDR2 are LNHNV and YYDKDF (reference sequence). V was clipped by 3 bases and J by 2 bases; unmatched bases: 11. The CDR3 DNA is TGTGCCACCAGCAGGGGCGGACAGGGTAAAAGGACTAATGAAAAACTGTTTTTT. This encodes CATSRGGQGKRTNEKLFF.

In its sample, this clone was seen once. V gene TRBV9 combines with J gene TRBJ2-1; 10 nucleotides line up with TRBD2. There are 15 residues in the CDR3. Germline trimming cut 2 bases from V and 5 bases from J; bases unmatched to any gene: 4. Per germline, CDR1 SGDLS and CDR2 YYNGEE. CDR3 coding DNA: TGTGCCAGCAGCGTTGGACTAGCGGCAGACAATGAGCAGTTCTTC. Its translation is CASSVGLAADNEQFF.

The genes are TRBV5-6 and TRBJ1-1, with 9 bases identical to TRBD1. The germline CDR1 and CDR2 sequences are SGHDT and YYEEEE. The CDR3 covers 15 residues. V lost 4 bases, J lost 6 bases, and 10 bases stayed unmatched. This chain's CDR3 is CASSVGDRAVAEAFF. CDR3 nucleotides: TGTGCCAGCAGCGTAGGGGACAGGGCAGTAGCTGAAGCTTTCTTT.

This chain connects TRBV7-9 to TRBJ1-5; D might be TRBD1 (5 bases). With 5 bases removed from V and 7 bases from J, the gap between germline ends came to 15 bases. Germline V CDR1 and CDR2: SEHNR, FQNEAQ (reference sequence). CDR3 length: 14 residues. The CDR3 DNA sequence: TGTGCCAGCAGCGTCCCAGGGTTTGGCCAGCCCCAGCATTTT. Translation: CASSVPGFGQPQHF.

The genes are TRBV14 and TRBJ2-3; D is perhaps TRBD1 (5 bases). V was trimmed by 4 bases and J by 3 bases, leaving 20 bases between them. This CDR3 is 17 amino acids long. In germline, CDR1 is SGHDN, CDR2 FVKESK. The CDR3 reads CASSPLKGQGWTDTQYF. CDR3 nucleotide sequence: TGTGCCAGCAGCCCCCTCAAGGGGCAGGGCTGGACAGATACGCAGTATTTT.

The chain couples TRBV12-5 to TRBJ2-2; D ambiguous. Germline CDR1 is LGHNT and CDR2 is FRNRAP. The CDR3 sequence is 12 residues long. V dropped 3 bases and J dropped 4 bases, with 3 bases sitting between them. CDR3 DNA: TGTGCTAGTGGTTTCTCCACCGGGGAGCTGTTTTTT. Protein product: CASGFSTGELFF.

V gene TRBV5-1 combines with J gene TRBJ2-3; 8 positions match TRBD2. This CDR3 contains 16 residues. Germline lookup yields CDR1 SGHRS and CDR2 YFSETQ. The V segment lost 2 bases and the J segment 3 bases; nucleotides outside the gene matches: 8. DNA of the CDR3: TGCGCCAGCAGCTTCGAGCGGGGGCGGGGGACAGATACGCAGTATTTT. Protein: CASSFERGRGTDTQYF.

CDR3 sequence (DNA): TGTGCCAGCAGGCAGACAGGGGGACTCACAGATACGCAGTATTTT. Translating gives CASRQTGGLTDTQYF. The J gene is TRBJ2-3, the V gene TRBV7-9, with 9 positions matching TRBD1. Germline V CDR1 and CDR2: SEHNR, FQNEAQ (reference sequence). This CDR3 is 15 amino acids long. V dropped 6 bases and J dropped 2; count of bases not matched to a gene: 6.